This TCR beta chain was identified in a study of T cell responses to AZD1222 COVID-19 vaccine. Repertoires were generated with immunoSEQ multiplex PCR, while TCRdb's copy carries only in-frame clones and drops some. The sample has around 90,000 clones, 70% to 90% seen once; the top ten hold 5.5% to 7%. CDR3 length: 13 residues. V lost 5 bases and J lost 4; bases outside the gene matches: 3. The germline CDR1 and CDR2 sequences are KGHSY and FQNENV. This sequence originates from an adult in good health. J is TRBJ1-2 and V is TRBV16; 8 bases line up with TRBD1. The specimen comprised peripheral blood, sampled on day 0 of AZD1222 vaccination. Here the CDR3 reads CASSSDRAYGYTF. In nucleotides, the CDR3 is TGTGCCAGCAGCTCGGACAGGGCCTATGGCTACACCTTC.